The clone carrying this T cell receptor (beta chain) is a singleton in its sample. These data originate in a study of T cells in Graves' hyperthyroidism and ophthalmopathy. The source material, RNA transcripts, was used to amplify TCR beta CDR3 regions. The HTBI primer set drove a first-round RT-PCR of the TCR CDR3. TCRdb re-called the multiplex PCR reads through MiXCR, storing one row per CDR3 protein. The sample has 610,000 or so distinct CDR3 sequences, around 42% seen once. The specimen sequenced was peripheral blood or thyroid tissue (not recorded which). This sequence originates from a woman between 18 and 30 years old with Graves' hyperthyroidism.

The CDR3 nucleotides read TGTGCCTGCAATCCGGGACAGGGTTACAGTGGCTACACCTTC. This encodes CACNPGQGYSGYTF. The chain links TRBV5-5 to TRBJ1-2, with TRBD1 matching 9 bases. Germline V gene sequence: CDR1 SGHKS, CDR2 YYEKEE (reference sequence). The V gene end was trimmed by 10 bases and the J gene end by 7 bases; junction bases not matched to a gene: 14. This CDR3 has 14 amino acids.